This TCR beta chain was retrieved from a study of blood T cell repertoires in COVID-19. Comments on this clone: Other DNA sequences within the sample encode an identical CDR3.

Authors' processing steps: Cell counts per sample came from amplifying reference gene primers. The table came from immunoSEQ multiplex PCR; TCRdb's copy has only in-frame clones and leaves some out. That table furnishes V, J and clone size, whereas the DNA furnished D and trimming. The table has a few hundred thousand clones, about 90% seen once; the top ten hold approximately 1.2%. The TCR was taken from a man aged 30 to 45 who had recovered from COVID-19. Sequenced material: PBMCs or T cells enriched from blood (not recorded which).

Here the CDR3 reads CASSQPTGNYGYTF. The CDR3 nucleotides read TGCGCCAGCAGCCAGCCTACAGGGAACTATGGCTACACCTTC. This rearrangement joins TRBV4-1 to TRBJ1-2, with a tentative D call TRBD1 (6 bases). The CDR3 is made up of 14 amino acids. Trimming pared 3 bases from V and 2 bases from J, leaving 10 bases between. Germline CDR1 is MGHRA and CDR2 is YSYEKL.